The 21 T cell receptor beta chains presented below share a single source sample, sequenced in a study of OX40 agonist ivuxolimab in advanced cancers. Profiled with immunoSEQ multiplex PCR; TCRdb holds only in-frame clones, not every one. The sample has 90,000 or so clones; about 90% are singletons. Sample: CD4+ or CD8+ T cells sorted from blood, taken in a trial of the OX40 agonist ivuxolimab. All receptors come from an adult with an advanced solid tumor such as melanoma, head and neck, liver or kidney cancer.

In DNA, the CDR3 is TGTGCCATCAGTAGCGGGAGGACCTACAATGAGCAGTTCTTC. This sequence encodes CAISSGRTYNEQFF. The rearrangement links TRBV10-3 to TRBJ2-1; TRBD2 agrees at 9 bases. CDR1 and CDR2 from the germline V gene are ENHRY and SYGVKD. The CDR3 runs 14 residues. The V gene end was trimmed by 5 bases and the J gene end by 2 bases; junction bases not matched to a gene: 1.

Here the CDR3 DNA reads TGTGCCAGCAGTGGTAGCCGGCCCCAGCATTTT. It specifies CASSGSRPQHF. J is TRBJ1-5 and V is TRBV6-1; the D is unclear. The V gene's germline CDR1 is MNHNS and CDR2 SASEGT. With 4 bases removed from V and 9 bases from J, the gap between germline ends came to 7 bases. The CDR3 is 11 amino acids.

The V and J genes are TRBV15 and TRBJ2-7; 8 bases are shared with TRBD2. J gave up 0 bases and V 3 bases, and 4 bases lay outside the gene matches. Germline CDR1 is LNHNV and CDR2 is YYDKDF (reference sequence). This CDR3 region has 15 residues. The CDR3 DNA is TGTGCCACCAGCAGGACCGGGACTAGCTCCTACGAGCAGTACTTC. Translated: CATSRTGTSSYEQYF.

V usage is TRBV19 and J usage is TRBJ2-3; D is unclear. V was trimmed by 4 bases and J by 5 bases, leaving 10 bases between them. Germline V CDR1 and CDR2: LNHDA, SQIVND (reference sequence). CDR3 length: 13 amino acids. The CDR3 reads CASSTALEDTQYF. As DNA, the CDR3 is TGTGCCAGTAGTACCGCCCTGGAAGATACGCAGTATTTT.

This clone was seen once. The chain employs TRBV6-5 and TRBJ1-5; a weak D match, TRBD1 (6 bases). The CDR3 runs to 13 residues. The germline V gene encodes CDR1 MNHEY and CDR2 SVGAGI. Trimming removed 5 bases at V and 5 bases at J, with 10 bases between. CDR3: CASSTTGYQPQHF. The CDR3 DNA reads TGTGCCAGCAGTACAACAGGGTATCAGCCCCAGCATTTT.

This clone was seen once. The rearrangement joins TRBV6-5 to TRBJ1-2; D not resolved. The CDR3 runs to 15 residues. Germline V gene lookup returns CDR1 MNHEY and CDR2 SVGAGI. Trimming removed 7 bases at V and 6 bases at J, with 21 bases between. For the CDR3, the DNA is TGTGCCAGCACCCCGGGGTCCCCCGATTCCGATGGCTACACCTTC. Its translation: CASTPGSPDSDGYTF.

This clone was seen more than once but under ten times. The V call is TRBV7-6, the J call TRBJ2-7; 7 positions agree with TRBD1. J gave up 7 bases and V 5 bases, and 14 bases lay outside the gene matches. Germline values: CDR1 SGHVS, CDR2 FNYEAQ. CDR3 length: 15 residues. CDR3 region: CASSGLQGRGREQYV. DNA of the CDR3: TGTGCCAGCAGCGGATTACAAGGCAGGGGGAGAGAGCAGTACGTC.

The chain is built from TRBV11-2 and TRBJ2-7, with TRBD2 as a possible D gene (8 bases). This CDR3 region has 15 residues. CDR1 is SGHAT and CDR2 is FQNNGV in the germline V gene. Trimming took 5 bases from V and 7 from J, leaving 21 bases between them. In DNA, the CDR3 is TGTGCCAGCAGCGTCGGGACTAGAGGGGGCGGTGAGCAGTACTTC. The encoded protein is CASSVGTRGGGEQYF.

V and J are TRBV6-6 and TRBJ2-3, with TRBD2 identical over 9 bases. V lost 5 bases to trimming and J lost 1 base; unmatched junction nucleotides: 4. CDR3 length: 15 residues. Germline lookup yields CDR1 MNHNY and CDR2 SVGAGI (reference sequence). As DNA, the CDR3 is TGTGCCAGCAGTCTTAGCGGGAGAGGCACAGATACGCAGTATTTT. Protein: CASSLSGRGTDTQYF.

J is TRBJ1-5 and V is TRBV6-5; no clear D. The CDR3 spans 14 residues. Germline V gene data show CDR1 as MNHEY and CDR2 as SVGAGI. Trimming took off 5 bases at V and 3 bases at J, with 11 bases between the two ends. The CDR3: CASSRNEYNQPQHF. In DNA form, the CDR3 reads TGTGCCAGCAGTCGAAATGAGTACAATCAGCCCCAGCATTTT.

The V gene is TRBV6-5, the J gene TRBJ1-6; D unresolved. CDR3 length: 13 amino acids. The germline V and J ends were trimmed by 0 bases and 10 bases, with 7 bases remaining between them. Germline lookup yields CDR1 MNHEY and CDR2 SVGAGI. In DNA form, the CDR3 reads TGTGCCAGCAGTTACTCGCGTCTATCACCCCTCCACTTT. Translation gives CASSYSRLSPLHF.

The chain carries TRBV19 and TRBJ1-1; D remains ambiguous. The CDR3 spans 15 residues. CDR1 and CDR2 from the germline V gene are LNHDA and SQIVND (reference sequence). V lost 5 bases to trimming and J lost 5 bases, with 18 bases between them. In DNA form, the CDR3 reads TGTGCCAGTAGTCCCTCGGCCCCCGGTGGGACTGAAGCTTTCTTT. Translation: CASSPSAPGGTEAFF.

The gene calls are TRBV7-9 and TRBJ2-1; 10 nucleotides agree with TRBD1. CDR1 and CDR2 from the germline V gene are SEHNR and FQNEAQ (reference sequence). There are 15 residues in the CDR3. V shed 5 bases, J shed 7 bases, and the junction held 8 bases outside the gene matches. The CDR3 spells CASSRRQGAGNEQFF. The CDR3 nucleotides are TGTGCCAGCAGCCGCCGACAGGGGGCCGGGAATGAGCAGTTCTTC.

This chain uses TRBV7-2 with TRBJ2-7, with D possibly TRBD2 on 6 matching bases. Germline CDR1 reads SGHTA; CDR2 reads FQGNSA. The CDR3 is 14 amino acids. Trimming removed 0 bases from V and 2 bases from J, with 8 bases in between. The DNA for the CDR3 is TGTGCCAGCAGCTTAGCAGGAGGGGCCTACGAGCAGTACGTC. Translating gives CASSLAGGAYEQYV.

This clone came up a few times. The V call is TRBV5-1, the J call TRBJ1-1; D remains ambiguous. The germline V and J ends were trimmed by 0 bases and 1 base, with 7 bases remaining between them. The CDR3 is 14 residues long. CDR1 is SGHRS and CDR2 is YFSETQ in the germline V gene. CDR3 nucleotide sequence: TGCGCCAGCAGCTTGGTGGCAGGGAACACTGAAGCTTTCTTT. It specifies CASSLVAGNTEAFF.

A few counts support this clone. The CDR3 sequence: CASTDGDSTGKLFF. CDR3 nucleotides: TGTGCCAGCACCGACGGGGACTCCACGGGGAAACTGTTTTTT. The chain joins TRBV6-5 to TRBJ1-4; weak D call: TRBD1 (5 bases). This CDR3 spans 14 amino acids. V dropped 7 bases and J dropped 11 bases, with 20 bases sitting between them. From germline, CDR1 is MNHEY and CDR2 SVGAGI.

This chain connects TRBV2 to TRBJ2-5, with 7 positions matching TRBD1. This CDR3 has 14 amino acids. The germline V gene encodes CDR1 SNHLY and CDR2 FYNNEI. With V trimmed by 5 bases and J by 3 bases, 6 bases remained unmatched. CDR3 protein: CASSPGTAEETQYF. The CDR3 DNA reads TGTGCCAGCAGTCCCGGGACAGCGGAAGAGACCCAGTACTTC.

The chain is built from TRBV6-1 and TRBJ2-2; 7 bases map to TRBD2. V lost 3 bases, J lost 4 bases, and 11 bases stayed unmatched. This CDR3 has 17 amino acids. Looked up from germline, CDR1 is MNHNS and CDR2 is SASEGT. CDR3 sequence (DNA): TGTGCCAGCAGTGACCCTAGCGGAATACCCTCCACCGGGGAGCTGTTTTTT. Its translation: CASSDPSGIPSTGELFF.

The chain recombines TRBV7-2 with TRBJ2-1; 11 bases align to TRBD2. The CDR3 sequence is 14 residues long. The V and J ends lost 5 bases and 9 bases, in that order; junction bases with no gene match: 6. Germline V gene lookup returns CDR1 SGHTA and CDR2 FQGNSA. CDR3 sequence (DNA): TGTGCCAGCAGCCCATCTAGCGGGGGGTCTGAGCAGTTCTTC. Residues: CASSPSSGGSEQFF.

The chain couples TRBV19 to TRBJ1-5; 12 bases align to TRBD1. Trimming cost V 4 bases and J 6 bases; bases outside gene matches: 4. The CDR3 sequence is 15 residues long. The V gene's germline CDR1 is LNHDA and CDR2 SQIVND (reference sequence). The CDR3 DNA reads as TGTGCCAGTAGTAAGGGACAGGGGGCTAGTCAGCCCCAGCATTTT. Its protein product is CASSKGQGASQPQHF.

This chain links TRBV19 with TRBJ1-6; weak D call: TRBD1 (5 bases). CDR3 length: 15 amino acids. Trimming took off 5 bases at V and 7 bases at J, with 15 bases between the two ends. Germline CDR1 LNHDA, CDR2 SQIVND (reference sequence). The CDR3 loop is CASSASGTENSPLHF. CDR3 bases: TGTGCCAGTAGTGCCTCCGGGACGGAGAATTCACCCCTCCACTTT.